The 19 T cell receptor beta chains in this list originate from one sample, sequenced in a study of post-analysis software for immune sequencing data. Whole-study results and caveats: In patients, five or six TRBV segments were more frequent than in controls, with TRBV5-6, TRBV5-1 and TRBV20-1 among them.

Each TCR beta cDNA library carried unique molecular identifiers. TCRdb used MiXCR to reprocess the PCR reads, holding one entry per CDR3 protein. The table records approximately 630,000 distinct CDR3 sequences, approximately 60% of them present only once. For these TCRs, the target antigens are not known. The sequenced sample consisted of blood. The receptors were gathered from a girl aged 2-15 years with multiple sclerosis.

The genes are TRBV9 and TRBJ2-5; D is possibly TRBD2 (5 bases). Germline V gene sequence: CDR1 SGDLS, CDR2 YYNGEE. The CDR3 spans 14 residues. V shed 3 bases and J shed 4 bases, with 13 bases lying between them. CDR3 in amino acids: CASSATSNGETQYF. DNA for the CDR3: TGTGCCAGCAGCGCTACTAGTAACGGAGAGACCCAGTACTTC.

This clonotype was counted between two and nine times. This rearrangement joins TRBV12-3 or TRBV12-4 to TRBJ2-3; perhaps D is TRBD1 or TRBD2 (5 bases each). CDR3 length: 15 residues. V was trimmed by 6 bases and J by 0 bases, leaving 13 bases between them. In DNA form, the CDR3 reads TGTGCCAGCAGGGCTGGGACGGCTAGCACAGATACGCAGTATTTT. Translated: CASRAGTASTDTQYF.

CDR3 bases: TGTGCCAGCAGAAAATGGGCGGGAGAACACAATGAGCAGTTCTTC. Translating gives CASRKWAGEHNEQFF. The chain combines TRBV2 with TRBJ2-1, with TRBD2 matching over 7 bases. From germline, CDR1 is SNHLY and CDR2 FYNNEI. J was trimmed by 5 bases and V by 6 bases; bases with no gene match: 10. The CDR3 length is 15 residues. The full variable domain, with the rest looked up from reference TRBV2 and TRBJ2-1, is EPEVTQTPSHQVTQMGQEVILRCVPISNHLYFYWYRQILGQKVEFLVSFYNNEISEKSEIFDDQFSVERPDGSNFTLKIRSTKLEDSAMYFCASRKWAGEHNEQFFGPGTRLTVL.

The chain uses TRBV7-2 and TRBJ2-1; D remains ambiguous. The V end lost 5 bases, the J end lost 0 bases, and 11 bases lay between the germline ends. This CDR3 has 15 amino acids. Germline values: CDR1 SGHTA, CDR2 FQGNSA. CDR3 sequence reads: CASSPAGVSYNEQFF. Here the CDR3 DNA reads TGTGCCAGCAGCCCGGCCGGTGTCTCCTACAATGAGCAGTTCTTC.

The sample holds a few counts of this clonotype. The rearrangement joins TRBV11-2 to TRBJ2-7; 9 positions match TRBD2. The V gene end was trimmed by 6 bases and the J gene end by 6 bases; junction bases not matched to a gene: 15. Germline CDR1 and CDR2: SGHAT and FQNNGV. CDR3 length equals 16 residues. CDR3 bases: TGTGCCAGCAGGTCCCTCCGGGCTAGCGGGATAAGCGAGCAGTACTTC. Its translation: CASRSLRASGISEQYF.

The chain couples TRBV20-1 to TRBJ2-3, with TRBD2 matching 8 bases. From germline, CDR1 is DFQATT and CDR2 SNEGSKA (reference sequence). There are 16 residues in the CDR3. The ends lost 0 bases at V and 6 bases at J; junction bases unmatched: 11. CDR3 DNA: TGCAGTGCTAGAGATAGCGGGGAGGGCCTTCTGGATACGCAGTATTTT. Its translation: CSARDSGEGLLDTQYF.

The rearrangement uses TRBV9 and TRBJ2-1, with a possible D match to TRBD2 (6 bases). Trimming cost V 4 bases and J 10 bases, with 24 bases left between them. The CDR3 runs to 16 residues. CDR1 is SGDLS, CDR2 YYNGEE, per germline. CDR3 nucleotide sequence: TGTGCCAGCAGCCCATCCGGTGGTAGCGGTACACCCGAGCAGTTCTTC. It specifies CASSPSGGSGTPEQFF.

The chain combines TRBV5-5 with TRBJ2-1; D is perhaps TRBD2 (6 bases). From germline, CDR1 is SGHKS and CDR2 YYEKEE (reference sequence). This CDR3 is built from 15 residues. Trimming removed 0 bases at V and 11 bases at J, with 18 bases between. The CDR3 sequence: CASSLERAGCGKQFF. The CDR3 nucleotides read TGTGCCAGCAGCTTGGAAAGGGCGGGGTGCGGTAAGCAGTTCTTC.

The genes are TRBV7-6 and TRBJ2-3; the D gene is possibly TRBD2 (7 bases). Germline CDR1 reads SGHVS; CDR2 reads FNYEAQ. The length of the CDR3 is 17 residues. Trimming pared 1 base from V and 1 base from J, leaving 15 bases between. The CDR3 spells CASSLDLAGAGTDTQYF. The CDR3 region has the DNA TGTGCCAGCAGCTTAGATTTGGCGGGGGCGGGCACAGATACGCAGTATTTT. Complete variable domain (other parts from reference TRBV7-6 and TRBJ2-3): GAGVSQSPRYKVTKRGQDVALRCDPISGHVSLYWYRQALGQGPEFLTYFNYEAQQDKSGLPNDRFSAERPEGSISTLTIQRTEQRDSAMYRCASSLDLAGAGTDTQYFGPGTRLTVL.

The chain uses TRBV6-6 and TRBJ2-1; 11 nucleotides align to TRBD2. J was trimmed by 4 bases and V by 8 bases; bases with no gene match: 7. Germline loops: CDR1 MNHNY, CDR2 SVGAGI (reference sequence). The CDR3 covers 15 residues. CDR3 in DNA: TGTGCCAGCGCACCCGGGACTAGCGGATACAATGAGCAGTTCTTC. Translated, it gives CASAPGTSGYNEQFF.

The chain employs TRBV3-1 and TRBJ1-1; D remains ambiguous. The V end lost 1 base, the J end lost 6 bases, and 6 bases lay between the germline ends. There are 12 residues in the CDR3. Germline-derived CDR1 and CDR2 are LGHDT and YNNKEL (reference sequence). CDR3 loop: CASSQGVSEAFF. DNA of the CDR3: TGTGCCAGCAGCCAAGGGGTTTCTGAAGCTTTCTTT.

This chain joins TRBV5-1 and TRBJ2-5; D gene uncertain. Germline V lookup: CDR1 SGHRS, CDR2 YFSETQ. Trimming pared 3 bases from V and 4 bases from J, leaving 16 bases between. CDR3 length equals 15 residues. The CDR3 DNA reads TGCGCCAGCAGCTCCTCCGGGTTGGTCGGAGAGACCCAGTACTTC. Protein: CASSSSGLVGETQYF.

The chain carries TRBV10-2 and TRBJ2-1; 8 positions agree with TRBD1. This CDR3 is 15 amino acids long. The germline gives CDR1 WSHSY, CDR2 SAAADI. V trimming: 6 bases; J trimming: 6 bases; junction bases outside the gene matches: 10. The CDR3 here is CASSDGTGLSNEQFF. In DNA, the CDR3 is TGCGCCAGCAGCGATGGGACAGGACTGAGCAATGAGCAGTTCTTC.

This clonotype has a handful of counts. The chain couples TRBV3-1 to TRBJ2-7, with D possibly TRBD1 on 5 matching bases. CDR1 is LGHDT, CDR2 YNNKEL, per germline (reference sequence). V lost 3 bases, J lost 3 bases, and 6 bases lay in between. The CDR3 totals 12 residues. CDR3 in amino acids: CASSQTDYEQYF. The CDR3 coding sequence is TGTGCCAGCAGCCAGACAGACTACGAGCAGTACTTC.

This chain links TRBV2 with TRBJ2-3, with 9 nucleotides matching TRBD2. The germline gives CDR1 SNHLY, CDR2 FYNNEI. V lost 7 bases to trimming and J lost 4 bases; unmatched junction nucleotides: 9. The CDR3 length is 15 residues. The CDR3 here is CASKKAGGPPDTQYF. In DNA, the CDR3 is TGTGCCAGCAAAAAGGCGGGAGGGCCCCCAGATACGCAGTATTTT.

CDR3 in DNA: TGTGCCAGCTCACCAGGGAGACAGGGGGACTACAATGAGCAGTTCTTC. It translates to CASSPGRQGDYNEQFF. The J gene is TRBJ2-1, the V gene TRBV18; TRBD1 matches 9 bases. The CDR3 sequence is 16 residues long. Germline values: CDR1 KGHSH, CDR2 LQKENI. The ends lost 2 bases at V and 3 bases at J; junction bases unmatched: 5.

The chain joins TRBV4-3 to TRBJ2-5; D is tentatively TRBD1 or TRBD2 (6 bases each). The CDR3 has 14 residues. From germline, CDR1 is LGHNA and CDR2 YSLEER. Trimming cost V 2 bases and J 3 bases, with 10 bases left between them. The CDR3 loop reads CASSQQRGEETQYF. In nucleotides, the CDR3 is TGCGCCAGCAGCCAACAAAGGGGGGAAGAGACCCAGTACTTC.

There are a few counts of this clonotype. The CDR3 DNA reads as TGTGCCAGCAGCACGGAGTGGGTAGAGACAGATACGCAGTATTTT. This gives the protein CASSTEWVETDTQYF. The rearrangement links TRBV9 to TRBJ2-3; D unclear. The CDR3 consists of 15 residues. V was trimmed by 4 bases and J by 3 bases, leaving 15 bases between them. Germline-derived CDR1 and CDR2 are SGDLS and YYNGEE.

Here the CDR3 DNA reads TGTGCCAGCAGCCGGATCGGACAGCCAGTACATGGCTACACCTTC. Residues: CASSRIGQPVHGYTF. V usage is TRBV12-3 or TRBV12-4 and J usage is TRBJ1-2, with D maybe TRBD1 (6 bases). The CDR3 loop spans 15 amino acids. Trimming took 6 bases from V and 6 from J, leaving 20 bases between them.